This entry lists 18 T cell receptor beta chains sequenced from one sample in a study of cytomegalovirus exposure and HLA in healthy donors. Amplification used 60 Vbeta primers and 13 Jbeta primers. Assay used: immunoSEQ multiplex PCR; TCRdb lists only in-frame clones, some missing. The sample contains under 50,000 clones, approximately 70% of which appear only once. What was sequenced was PBMCs. The receptors shown here come from a man under 40 in good health and CMV-seronegative.

This rearrangement joins TRBV4-1 to TRBJ2-7; D is undetermined. V was clipped by 1 base and J by 2 bases, with 6 bases between them. Looked up from germline, CDR1 is MGHRA and CDR2 is YSYEKL. This CDR3 is built from 13 residues. In DNA, the CDR3 is TGCGCCAGCAGCCAAGTGTTAACCTACGAGCAGTACTTC. Its protein product is CASSQVLTYEQYF.

This clone turned up a few times. This rearrangement joins TRBV2 to TRBJ2-7, with 7 bases matching TRBD1. The germline V gene encodes CDR1 SNHLY and CDR2 FYNNEI. The trim removed 6 bases at V and 3 bases at J, leaving 11 bases unmatched. The CDR3 spans 15 residues. This CDR3 is CASRLAGTAYYEQYF. As DNA, the CDR3 is TGTGCCAGCAGGCTGGCCGGGACAGCTTACTACGAGCAGTACTTC.

DNA for the CDR3: TGTGCCAGCAGCTTAAGGACTTATAGCACTGAAGCTTTCTTT. It yields the protein CASSLRTYSTEAFF. The genes are TRBV5-6 and TRBJ1-1; D unclear. From germline, CDR1 is SGHDT and CDR2 YYEEEE. The CDR3 consists of 14 residues. The V end lost 2 bases, the J end lost 4 bases, and 12 bases lay between the germline ends.

The chain couples TRBV10-3 to TRBJ1-2; a possible D gene is TRBD1 (5 bases). The V end was cut by 6 bases, the J end by 0 bases, with 11 bases between. The CDR3 contains 14 residues. Germline V gives CDR1 ENHRY, CDR2 SYGVKD. CDR3 loop: CAIRPGGANYGYTF. CDR3 sequence (DNA): TGTGCCATCAGGCCTGGGGGGGCTAACTATGGCTACACCTTC.

The genes are TRBV2 and TRBJ2-1; possible D gene TRBD1, 6 bases. V dropped 6 bases and J dropped 7 bases, with 16 bases sitting between them. Per germline, CDR1 SNHLY and CDR2 FYNNEI. The CDR3 is 14 residues long. The CDR3 is CASSPQGNRNEQFF. CDR3 nucleotide sequence: TGTGCCAGCAGCCCTCAGGGGAATCGAAATGAGCAGTTCTTC.

The chain carries TRBV19 and TRBJ2-7, with 8 bases matching TRBD2. The CDR3 runs 13 residues. The ends lost 7 bases at V and 4 bases at J; junction bases unmatched: 6. The germline gives CDR1 LNHDA, CDR2 SQIVND (reference sequence). CDR3 DNA sequence: TGTGCCAGTAACCCCGGGAGGGGTTACGAGCAGTACTTC. It translates to CASNPGRGYEQYF.

The chain links TRBV4-2 to TRBJ2-5; perhaps TRBD2 as D (6 bases). Germline V CDR1 and CDR2: LGHNA, YNFKEQ. Trimming left V 2 bases short and J 5 bases short, with 18 bases between. The CDR3 totals 16 residues. The CDR3 bases are TGTGCCAGCAGCCAATTCTTCGAGGGAGGCGAGGAGACCCAGTACTTC. Its translation is CASSQFFEGGEETQYF.

The chain carries TRBV29-1 and TRBJ2-5, with D unclear. Germline V CDR1 and CDR2: SQVTM, ANQGSEA. V was clipped by 4 bases and J by 1 base, with 10 bases between them. The CDR3 extends over 13 amino acids. CDR3 in amino acids: CSVGYKFQETQYF. CDR3 nucleotides: TGCAGCGTTGGGTACAAGTTCCAAGAGACCCAGTACTTC.

This sequence joins TRBV18 and TRBJ2-7, with 8 bases fitting TRBD2. The ends lost 3 bases at V and 2 bases at J; junction bases unmatched: 3. The CDR3 spans 14 residues. CDR1 is KGHSH and CDR2 is LQKENI in the germline V gene. The DNA of the CDR3 is TGTGCCAGCTCACCCACTAGCGGTCCCTACGAGCAGTACTTC. Protein product: CASSPTSGPYEQYF.

The rearrangement joins TRBV11-2 to TRBJ2-2, with 8 bases aligning to TRBD2. The germline gives CDR1 SGHAT, CDR2 FQNNGV. The length of the CDR3 is 13 residues. V was clipped by 8 bases and J by 6 bases; unmatched bases: 5. For the CDR3, the DNA is TGTGCCAGCTTTGGACTAGCCGCCGGGGAGCTGTTTTTT. This codes for CASFGLAAGELFF.

The chain uses TRBV7-9 and TRBJ2-1; D unresolved. Looked up from germline, CDR1 is SEHNR and CDR2 is FQNEAQ (reference sequence). The CDR3 has 13 amino acids. The V gene lost 1 base and the J gene lost 5 bases, with 6 bases spanning the gap. CDR3 amino acids: CASSLGANNEQFF. The CDR3 nucleotides are TGTGCCAGCAGCTTAGGAGCAAACAATGAGCAGTTCTTC.

The J gene is TRBJ1-1, the V gene TRBV6-6; no clear D. Looked up from germline, CDR1 is MNHNY and CDR2 is SVGAGI (reference sequence). This CDR3 contains 12 residues. V lost 2 bases to trimming and J lost 2 bases, with 3 bases between them. The CDR3 bases are TGTGCCAGCAGTTACATAAACACTGAAGCTTTCTTT. Protein sequence: CASSYINTEAFF.

Only a few counts were recorded for this clone. This rearrangement joins TRBV7-9 to TRBJ2-4; TRBD1 is a possible D gene (6 bases). The CDR3 has 16 residues. Germline V gene sequence: CDR1 SEHNR, CDR2 FQNEAQ (reference sequence). The V gene lost 5 bases and the J gene lost 0 bases, with 14 bases spanning the gap. CDR3 residues: CASSELTGLAKNIQYF. For the CDR3, the DNA is TGTGCCAGCAGCGAACTGACAGGTCTAGCCAAAAACATTCAGTACTTC.

The chain employs TRBV4-2 and TRBJ2-1, with 10 bases fitting TRBD1. Germline V gene lookup returns CDR1 LGHNA and CDR2 YNFKEQ. After removal of 0 bases from V and 2 bases from J, the junction contained 1 base not matched to a gene. The CDR3 has 16 amino acids. Here the CDR3 reads CASSQDGQGAYNEQFF. DNA for the CDR3: TGTGCCAGCAGCCAAGACGGACAGGGGGCCTACAATGAGCAGTTCTTC.

A remark on this clone: At the DNA level, this CDR3 is encoded by other sequences in the same sample as well. The genes are TRBV10-1 and TRBJ1-1, with 7 bases lining up with TRBD1. Germline V gene data show CDR1 as WNHNN and CDR2 as SYGVQD (reference sequence). The CDR3 totals 11 residues. The V and J ends lost 4 bases and 8 bases, in that order; junction bases with no gene match: 1. The CDR3 DNA reads TGCGCCAGCAGTGGGACAGGCGAAGCTTTCTTT. Its translation is CASSGTGEAFF.

The chain uses TRBV29-1 and TRBJ2-2, with D possibly matching TRBD2 (5 bases). The CDR3 spans 15 residues. CDR1 is SQVTM, CDR2 ANQGSEA, per germline. The germline V and J ends were trimmed by 4 bases and 4 bases, with 16 bases remaining between them. CDR3: CSVGIPREGTGELFF. The CDR3 coding sequence is TGCAGCGTTGGTATCCCCCGGGAAGGCACCGGGGAGCTGTTTTTT.

This chain joins TRBV4-1 and TRBJ1-4; D gene uncertain. The CDR3 runs 11 residues. V was cut by 6 bases and J by 4 bases, with 3 bases left in between. From germline, CDR1 is MGHRA and CDR2 YSYEKL. CDR3 region: CASRHNEKLFF. The CDR3 DNA is TGCGCCAGCAGACATAATGAAAAACTGTTTTTT.

This chain's CDR3 is CASRELGQEIYGYTF. The CDR3, as DNA: TGTGCCAGCAGAGAACTAGGACAGGAGATCTATGGCTACACCTTC. The rearrangement joins TRBV2 to TRBJ1-2; 7 bases agree with TRBD1. The CDR3 length is 15 residues. With V trimmed by 6 bases and J by 4 bases, 11 bases remained unmatched. In germline, CDR1 is SNHLY, CDR2 FYNNEI. Looking up the rest from reference TRBV2 and TRBJ1-2 gives the full variable domain: EPEVTQTPSHQVTQMGQEVILRCVPISNHLYFYWYRQILGQKVEFLVSFYNNEISEKSEIFDDQFSVERPDGSNFTLKIRSTKLEDSAMYFCASRELGQEIYGYTFGSGTRLTVV.